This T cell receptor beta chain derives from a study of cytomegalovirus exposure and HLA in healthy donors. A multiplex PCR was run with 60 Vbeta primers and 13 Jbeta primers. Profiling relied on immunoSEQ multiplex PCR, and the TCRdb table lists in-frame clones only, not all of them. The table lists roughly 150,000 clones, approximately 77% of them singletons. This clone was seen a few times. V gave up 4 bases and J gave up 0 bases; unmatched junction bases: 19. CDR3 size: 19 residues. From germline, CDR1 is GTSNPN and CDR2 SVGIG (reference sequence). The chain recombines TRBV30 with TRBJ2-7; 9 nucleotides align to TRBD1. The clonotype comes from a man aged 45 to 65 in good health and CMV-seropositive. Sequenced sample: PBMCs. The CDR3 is CAWIKKFGSGQGFSYEQYF. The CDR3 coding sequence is TGTGCCTGGATCAAAAAATTTGGGTCGGGACAGGGTTTCTCCTACGAGCAGTACTTC. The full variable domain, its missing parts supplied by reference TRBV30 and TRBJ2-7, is SQTIHQWPATLVQPVGSPLSLECTVEGTSNPNLYWYRQAAGRGLQLLFYSVGIGQISSEVPQNLSASRPQDRQFILSSKKLLLSDSGFYLCAWIKKFGSGQGFSYEQYFGPGTRLTVT.